These T cell receptor beta chains were read from a single sample in a study of CD8 T cells in ankylosing spondylitis. TCRdb independently ran MiXCR on the 5' RACE reads; one entry per CDR3 protein. The table shows around 890,000 distinct CDR3 sequences, with roughly 12% occurring only once. The sequencing input was blood, either unsorted or a sorted T cell fraction (not recorded which). The receptors here all came from a male donor with ankylosing spondylitis. The CDR3 runs from the conserved cysteine through the conserved F or W. The D gene is left open where the match is weak. A clone size is listed for some rows: how often the clone was seen (once, few, many), or a class if it is expanded.

length | J | size | D | V | CDR3 | DNA
18 | TRBJ2-2 | . | TRBD2 | TRBV5-1 | CASSRGLSGMTLTGELFF | TGCGCCAGCAGCCGGGGACTTAGCGGGATGACTTTGACCGGGGAGCTGTTTTTT
14 | TRBJ1-2 | many | TRBD1 | TRBV7-2 | CASSLRSGGGGYTF | TGTGCCAGCAGCTTACGTTCAGGGGGCGGTGGCTACACCTTC
14 | TRBJ2-1 | many | . | TRBV6-1 | CASTLGLEYNEQFF | TGTGCCAGCACCCTGGGGCTAGAGTACAATGAGCAGTTCTTC
13 | TRBJ2-5 | . | TRBD1 | TRBV20-1 | CSADGQGKETQYF | TGCAGTGCGGATGGACAGGGGAAAGAGACCCAGTACTTC
17 | TRBJ2-7 | many | . | TRBV4-3 | CASSQDPFGGRPYEQYF | TGCGCCAGCAGCCAAGACCCCTTCGGGGGACGGCCCTACGAGCAGTACTTC
15 | TRBJ2-1 | few | TRBD1 | TRBV5-1 | CASRMGQGAYNEQFF | TGCGCCAGCAGGATGGGACAGGGTGCCTACAATGAGCAGTTCTTC
14 | TRBJ2-2 | few | . | TRBV10-1 | CASSESRTGGELFF | TGCGCCAGCAGTGAGTCGAGGACCGGCGGGGAGCTGTTTTTT
14 | TRBJ2-7 | many | . | TRBV18 | CASSPLDSSYEQYF | TGTGCCAGCTCACCCCTGGACAGCAGCTACGAGCAGTACTTC
14 | TRBJ2-5 | many | . | TRBV5-1 | CASSFSGPQETQYF | TGCGCCAGCAGCTTTTCAGGGCCCCAAGAGACCCAGTACTTC
11 | TRBJ2-1 | . | . | TRBV5-1 | CASSFHGEQFF | TGCGCCAGCAGCTTCCACGGTGAGCAGTTCTTC
16 | TRBJ1-5 | . | . | TRBV19 | CASSPRSGVSNQPQHF | TGTGCCAGTTCACCAAGATCCGGGGTTAGCAATCAGCCCCAGCATTTT
13 | TRBJ2-2 | once | . | TRBV2 | CASRMDGPGELFF | TGTGCCAGCAGGATGGACGGCCCCGGGGAGCTGTTTTTT
15 | TRBJ2-5 | few | . | TRBV27 | CASSFGAGVGETQYF | TGTGCCAGCAGTTTCGGGGCGGGCGTGGGGGAGACCCAGTACTTC
15 | TRBJ2-6 | . | . | TRBV6-1 | CASRIWASGANVLTF | TGTGCCAGCAGAATTTGGGCTTCTGGGGCCAACGTCCTGACTTTC
14 | TRBJ1-4 | few | . | TRBV20-1 | CSATQTVGREKLFF | TGCAGTGCCACGCAGACAGTGGGTCGGGAAAAACTGTTTTTT
15 | TRBJ2-3 | . | . | TRBV2 | CASSEDSGSTDTQYF | TGTGCCAGCAGTGAGGATAGCGGAAGCACAGATACGCAGTATTTT
17 | TRBJ1-5 | . | . | TRBV12-3/TRBV12-4 | CAFSLRGSPYSNQPQHF | TGTGCCTTCAGTTTAAGAGGGAGCCCCTATAGCAATCAGCCCCAGCATTTT
14 | TRBJ2-3 | many | TRBD1 | TRBV10-3 | CAISVTGGTDTQYF | TGTGCCATCAGTGTGACAGGGGGGACAGATACGCAGTATTTT
15 | TRBJ2-2 | . | . | TRBV18 | CASSPWGRDAGELFF | TGTGCCAGCTCACCATGGGGCAGGGATGCCGGGGAGCTGTTTTTT
14 | TRBJ1-5 | many | TRBD1 | TRBV20-1 | CSAEHKGAHQPQHF | TGCAGTGCTGAGCACAAGGGGGCTCATCAGCCCCAGCATTTT
14 | TRBJ2-7 | . | . | TRBV28 | CASISLKVRGEQYF | TGTGCCAGCATAAGCCTCAAGGTCCGGGGCGAGCAGTACTTC
15 | TRBJ2-6 | . | . | TRBV7-9 | CASNALGSGANVLTF | TGTGCCAGCAACGCGCTGGGGTCTGGGGCCAACGTCCTGACTTTC
12 | TRBJ2-5 | . | . | TRBV20-1 | CSAGRYQETQYF | TGCAGTGCCGGCAGGTACCAAGAGACCCAGTACTTC
17 | TRBJ2-3 | few | TRBD2 | TRBV18 | CASSPLSGGAYADTQYF | TGTGCCAGCTCACCACTGAGCGGGGGGGCTTATGCGGATACGCAGTATTTT
12 | TRBJ2-5 | . | . | TRBV20-1 | CSATLFPETQYF | TGCAGTGCTACTCTCTTTCCGGAGACCCAGTACTTC